This is a list of T cell receptor beta chains from one sample in a study of shared clonotypes between healthy human individuals. Using immunoSEQ multiplex PCR, the repertoire was profiled, and TCRdb retains in-frame clones only, with some absent. Of around 480,000 clones listed, approximately 79% are singletons. The sequenced sample consisted of PBMCs. The receptors come from a woman aged 40 to 50 in good health. Some clones in this sample may be carry-over from other donors' samples. The CDR3 runs from the conserved cysteine through the conserved F or W. The D gene is left open where the match is weak. A row's size may be missing; if present it is once, few, many or a size class.

few,TRBJ1-5,NA,TRBV6-1,CASSERQLRQPQHF,TGTGCCAGCAGTGAGAGGCAATTGCGCCAGCCCCAGCATTTT
few,TRBJ2-7,NA,TRBV5-1,CASSENMGTYEQYF,TGCGCCAGCAGTGAGAATATGGGTACCTACGAGCAGTACTTC
NA,TRBJ2-1,TRBD2,TRBV28,CASTRAGRLAGVSGEQFF,TGTGCCAGCACCCGAGCGGGACGACTAGCGGGAGTAAGCGGTGAGCAGTTCTTC
NA,TRBJ1-3,NA,TRBV6-1,CASSEALGAFF,TGTGCCAGCAGTGAAGCACTAGGGGCGTTTTTT
NA,TRBJ1-2,NA,TRBV5-6,CASSLTGLVNYGYTF,TGTGCCAGCAGCTTGACTGGGCTCGTGAACTATGGCTACACCTTC
NA,TRBJ1-3,NA,TRBV7-8,CASSLGSQGLRSGNTIYF,TGTGCCAGCAGCTTAGGTTCACAGGGACTTCGCTCTGGAAACACCATATATTTT
NA,TRBJ1-1,NA,TRBV7-2,CASSLAPGDTEAFF,TGTGCCAGCAGCTTAGCTCCAGGGGACACTGAAGCTTTCTTT
NA,TRBJ2-1,NA,TRBV29-1,CSVGTPTSYNEQFF,TGCAGCGTTGGGACCCCGACATCCTACAATGAGCAGTTCTTC
NA,TRBJ2-4,NA,TRBV6-5,CASSYSFNRGSYIQYF,TGTGCCAGCAGTTACTCGTTTAACCGGGGGAGTTACATTCAGTACTTC
few,TRBJ2-5,NA,TRBV5-4,CASSFSVGQETQYF,TGTGCCAGCAGCTTCTCTGTAGGCCAAGAGACCCAGTACTTC
NA,TRBJ2-2,NA,TRBV7-2,CASSLGPLPNTGELFF,TGTGCCAGCAGCTTAGGACCCCTCCCGAACACCGGGGAGCTGTTTTTT
few,TRBJ1-2,NA,TRBV11-2,CASGGEGTYGYTF,TGTGCCAGCGGGGGAGAGGGGACGTATGGCTACACCTTC
NA,TRBJ2-7,NA,TRBV29-1,CSVREVRTSEGEQYF,TGCAGCGTTAGAGAGGTCAGGACGTCCGAGGGCGAGCAGTACTTC
NA,TRBJ1-2,TRBD1,TRBV7-2,CASSQGGRPNYGYTF,TGTGCCAGCAGCCAGGGGGGGCGACCTAACTATGGCTACACCTTC
NA,TRBJ2-3,TRBD2,TRBV4-1,CASSQGLAGVLGTDTQYF,TGCGCCAGCAGCCAAGGACTAGCGGGAGTCTTGGGCACAGATACGCAGTATTTT
NA,TRBJ2-3,NA,TRBV5-1,CASSLTGTVGGSTDTQYF,TGCGCCAGCAGCTTGACAGGGACGGTAGGAGGGTCGACAGATACGCAGTATTTT
NA,TRBJ2-2,TRBD2,TRBV30,CAWSRGLAGGRTGELFF,TGTGCCTGGAGTAGGGGACTAGCGGGAGGGAGGACCGGGGAGCTGTTTTTT
NA,TRBJ2-7,NA,TRBV7-2,CASSLEAGSYEQYF,TGTGCCAGCAGCTTAGAGGCCGGATCCTACGAGCAGTACTTC
NA,TRBJ2-2,NA,TRBV5-4,CASSFDQPNTGELFF,TGTGCCAGCAGCTTCGATCAACCTAACACCGGGGAGCTGTTTTTT
NA,TRBJ2-5,TRBD2,TRBV28,CASSRGLAEETQYF,TGTGCCAGCAGTCGTGGACTAGCGGAAGAGACCCAGTACTTC
once,TRBJ2-5,NA,TRBV29-1,CSVRDQETQYF,TGCAGCGTCCGTGACCAAGAGACCCAGTACTTC
NA,TRBJ2-6,TRBD1,TRBV7-6,CASSPGQGNSGANVLTF,TGTGCCAGCAGCCCAGGACAGGGGAACTCTGGGGCCAACGTCCTGACTTTC
NA,TRBJ1-4,NA,TRBV6-5,CASSSSPTPTNEKLFF,TGTGCCAGCAGTTCCTCCCCGACACCAACTAATGAAAAACTGTTTTTT
NA,TRBJ2-5,NA,TRBV30,CAWRGGGQGNQETQYF,TGTGCCTGGAGGGGAGGGGGCCAGGGGAACCAAGAGACCCAGTACTTC
NA,TRBJ2-7,TRBD2,TRBV7-9,CASSSRLAGFSYEQYF,TGTGCCAGCAGCTCCCGACTAGCGGGATTCTCCTACGAGCAGTACTTC
NA,TRBJ2-7,NA,TRBV25-1,CASSGLDFYEQYF,TGTGCCAGCAGTGGCCTCGACTTCTACGAGCAGTACTTC
NA,TRBJ2-2,NA,TRBV5-1,CASRSENTGELFF,TGCGCCAGCAGGTCTGAGAACACCGGGGAGCTGTTTTTT
once,TRBJ1-2,NA,TRBV27,CASSFRGGYGYTF,TGTGCCAGCAGTTTCCGGGGGGGATATGGCTACACCTTC
NA,TRBJ2-7,TRBD1,TRBV9,CASSPRGQGVEQYF,TGTGCCAGCAGCCCCCGGGGACAGGGAGTCGAGCAGTACTTC
NA,TRBJ1-1,NA,TRBV5-8,CASSLDFSGLQAFF,TGTGCCAGCAGCTTGGATTTTTCTGGGTTACAAGCTTTCTTT
once,TRBJ2-5,NA,TRBV29-1,CSVEDTGLQETQYF,TGCAGCGTTGAAGATACAGGCCTCCAAGAGACCCAGTACTTC